The 5 T cell receptor beta chains in this list originate from one sample, sequenced in a study of technical replicates of blood from a few donors. Produced via immunoSEQ multiplex PCR; TCRdb's table is partial and in-frame only. The sample yields approximately 45,000 clones, around 96% seen once. What was sequenced was T cells isolated from PBMCs. The receptors originated from a human donor in good health.

This sequence joins TRBV7-3 and TRBJ2-6; 7 bases agree with TRBD1. Losses at the gene ends were 5 bases for V and 2 bases for J; bases not matched to a gene: 9. The germline CDR1 and CDR2 sequences are SGHTA and FQGTGA. CDR3 length: 17 residues. CDR3 bases: TGTGCCAGCAGCCGCGAGGGAACAGGGGCTGGGGCCAACGTCCTGACTTTC. This gives the protein CASSREGTGAGANVLTF.

V and J are TRBV10-1 and TRBJ2-6, with a possible D match to TRBD1 (6 bases). V lost 8 bases and J lost 2, with 16 bases in between. The CDR3 covers 16 residues. CDR1 and CDR2 from the germline V gene are WNHNN and SYGVQD (reference sequence). The DNA of the CDR3 is TGCGCCAGCGGAAGTTTTACAGGGACTGGGGCCAACGTCCTGACTTTC. This codes for CASGSFTGTGANVLTF.

The chain couples TRBV15 to TRBJ2-3, with no clear D. The CDR3 totals 12 residues. The germline CDR1 and CDR2 sequences are LNHNV and YYDKDF (reference sequence). V lost 6 bases and J lost 5, with 9 bases in between. In DNA form, the CDR3 reads TGTGCCACCAGATTCCCCGGAGATACGCAGTATTTT. Translating it yields CATRFPGDTQYF.

The V gene is TRBV11-3, the J gene TRBJ1-1; 12 nucleotides align to TRBD1. The CDR3 runs to 15 residues. From germline, CDR1 is SGHNT and CDR2 YENEEA. The J segment lost 6 bases and the V segment lost 5 bases, leaving 7 bases of the junction unmatched. CDR3 loop: CASSNPGQGAAEAFF. CDR3 DNA: TGTGCCAGCAGCAACCCGGGACAGGGGGCTGCTGAAGCTTTCTTT.

The sample holds one count of this clone. The chain has TRBV27 and TRBJ2-7, with D tentatively TRBD1 (6 bases). Per germline, CDR1 MNHEY and CDR2 SMNVEV (reference sequence). The CDR3 spans 13 residues. Trimming cost V 5 bases and J 1 base, with 9 bases left between them. The CDR3 spells CASSLDRSYEQYF. In DNA form, the CDR3 reads TGTGCCAGCAGTCTCGACAGGTCCTACGAGCAGTACTTC.